Given below is one T cell receptor (beta chain) in context. Its cognate antigen is unknown. The protocol was immunoSEQ multiplex PCR, while the TCRdb copy is restricted to in-frame clones and leaves out a portion. The repertoire has roughly 32,000 clones, 75% to 85% of them found once; the top ten carry around 19%. This CDR3 comprises 14 residues. CDR1 is WNHNN and CDR2 is SYGVQD in the germline V gene (reference sequence). Trimming pared 3 bases from V and 4 bases from J, leaving 11 bases between. This sample was taken from a study of OX40 agonist ivuxolimab in advanced cancers. Study results and limitations: Among the lowest peripheral clonal expansion occurred in 0.1-3.0 mg/kg partial responders.

The rearrangement uses TRBV10-1 and TRBJ2-3; maybe TRBD2 (5 bases). Sequenced here: CD4+ or CD8+ T cells sorted from blood, sampled in a trial of the OX40 agonist ivuxolimab. The sequence derives from an adult with an advanced solid tumor such as melanoma, head and neck, liver or kidney cancer. The CDR3 DNA follows: TGCGCCAGCAGTGATTCAGCGGAGCCAGATACGCAGTATTTT. Protein: CASSDSAEPDTQYF.